These 28 T cell receptor beta chains came from one sample sequenced in a study of blood T cell repertoires in COVID-19 (dated by TCRdb to about 2020). Libraries were built with the immunoSEQ multiplex PCR assay. In TCRdb, the immuneACCESS table is reduced to in-frame sequences with V and J assigned. These tables do not hold every clone; where another copy was compared, an unresolved V gene accounts for under half, and the others remain unexplained. This sample lists 130,000 or so clones; 80% were detected once. Of the sample, more than 15% is held by the ten largest clones. The specimen sequenced was peripheral blood. These receptors were collected from a man aged 55-75 years with active or convalescent COVID-19.

This chain connects TRBV29-1 to TRBJ1-1; maybe TRBD1 (5 bases). Germline V CDR1 and CDR2: SQVTM, ANQGSEA. This CDR3 is built from 13 residues. Deletions cut 4 bases from V and 1 base from J, with 10 bases between. The chain's CDR3 is CSVVGQGNTEAFF. CDR3 coding DNA: TGCAGCGTTGTGGGGCAGGGGAACACTGAAGCTTTCTTT.

The chain joins TRBV10-3 to TRBJ2-7; 10 positions match TRBD2. Germline CDR1 is ENHRY and CDR2 is SYGVKD. The CDR3 runs 12 residues. Trimming at V came to 6 bases and at J to 5 bases, leaving 1 base not matched to a gene. The CDR3 protein is CAIRTSGNEQYF. CDR3 DNA sequence: TGTGCCATCAGAACTAGCGGGAACGAGCAGTACTTC.

This clone appeared a few times. This sequence joins TRBV4-2 and TRBJ2-7; 9 nucleotides agree with TRBD1. Germline CDR1 reads LGHNA; CDR2 reads YNFKEQ. After removal of 0 bases from V and 0 bases from J, the junction contained 3 bases not matched to a gene. The CDR3 extends over 16 amino acids. In DNA, the CDR3 is TGTGCCAGCAGCCAAGATCGGGGACAGGGCTCCTACGAGCAGTACTTC. The encoded protein is CASSQDRGQGSYEQYF.

The chain recombines TRBV7-3 with TRBJ1-3; unclear D gene. Trimming left V 2 bases short and J 0 bases short, with 8 bases between. CDR3 size: 15 residues. Per the germline V gene, CDR1 is SGHTA and CDR2 is FQGTGA. The CDR3 sequence: CASSLGGPSGNTIYF. The DNA for the CDR3 is TGTGCCAGCAGCTTAGGAGGGCCCTCTGGAAACACCATATATTTT.

This rearrangement joins TRBV6-1 to TRBJ2-1; possible D gene TRBD2, 5 bases. This CDR3 comprises 16 residues. V was trimmed by 4 bases and J by 2 bases, leaving 15 bases between them. Germline V CDR1 and CDR2: MNHNS, SASEGT. The CDR3 loop is CASSVPGERAYNEQFF. The CDR3 nucleotides are TGTGCCAGCAGTGTCCCCGGGGAGAGAGCCTACAATGAGCAGTTCTTC.

The J gene is TRBJ2-1, the V gene TRBV11-2, with TRBD2 matching 7 bases. The CDR3 is 11 residues long. V lost 6 bases, J lost 9 bases, and 2 bases stayed unmatched. In germline, CDR1 is SGHAT, CDR2 FQNNGV. In DNA form, the CDR3 reads TGTGCCAGCAGGGCGGGAGTTGAGCAGTTCTTC. It yields the protein CASRAGVEQFF.

Here the CDR3 DNA reads TGTGCCAGTAGTGGGGGCGGGACTAGCGTTTTTAGGGAGCAGTTCTTC. Translating it yields CASSGGGTSVFREQFF. The chain has TRBV19 and TRBJ2-1, with TRBD2 identical over 10 bases. The germline V gene encodes CDR1 LNHDA and CDR2 SQIVND (reference sequence). Germline trimming cut 5 bases from V and 10 bases from J; bases unmatched to any gene: 14. CDR3 length: 16 amino acids.

The chain carries TRBV18 and TRBJ2-7, with a weak D call TRBD1 (6 bases). This CDR3 is 16 amino acids long. Germline CDR1 KGHSH, CDR2 LQKENI. With 1 base removed from V and 0 bases from J, the gap between germline ends came to 13 bases. The CDR3 DNA reads TGTGCCAGCTCACCACAGTCAGGGGTGGGCTCCTACGAGCAGTACTTC. It is translated as CASSPQSGVGSYEQYF.

The chain uses TRBV6-2 or TRBV6-3 and TRBJ2-7; 11 bases are a match to TRBD2. Germline V gene data show CDR1 as MNHEY and CDR2 as SVGEGT. V dropped 4 bases and J dropped 0; count of bases not matched to a gene: 2. This CDR3 comprises 15 residues. The CDR3: CASSWGLADSYEQYF. For the CDR3, the DNA is TGTGCCAGCAGTTGGGGACTAGCGGACTCCTACGAGCAGTACTTC.

This CDR3 reads CASRPGLTTYEQYF. CDR3 bases: TGTGCCAGCAGGCCGGGACTAACGACCTACGAGCAGTACTTC. The V call is TRBV28, the J call TRBJ2-7; TRBD2 matches 7 bases. V lost 6 bases to trimming and J lost 2 bases; unmatched junction nucleotides: 7. The CDR3 totals 14 residues. Looked up from germline, CDR1 is MDHEN and CDR2 is SYDVKM. The complete variable domain, with remaining parts taken from reference TRBV28 and TRBJ2-7, reads DVKVTQSSRYLVKRTGEKVFLECVQDMDHENMFWYRQDPGLGLRLIYFSYDVKMKEKGDIPEGYSVSREKKERFSLILESASTNQTSMYLCASRPGLTTYEQYFGPGTRLTVT.

The chain carries TRBV28 and TRBJ1-1, with D possibly TRBD1 on 6 matching bases. The CDR3 extends over 13 amino acids. Looked up from germline, CDR1 is MDHEN and CDR2 is SYDVKM. The V end was cut by 3 bases, the J end by 6 bases, with 11 bases between. The CDR3 DNA sequence: TGTGCCAGCAGTTTCTCGGGACACTCTGAAGCTTTCTTT. Residues: CASSFSGHSEAFF.

This clone came up once. The chain joins TRBV2 to TRBJ2-1; TRBD1 is a possible D gene (5 bases). Germline V gene sequence: CDR1 SNHLY, CDR2 FYNNEI. The V end lost 7 bases, the J end lost 9 bases, and 16 bases lay between the germline ends. The CDR3 length is 13 residues. The CDR3 sequence is CASTLTVPLEQFF. In DNA, the CDR3 is TGTGCCAGCACTTTGACAGTACCTCTTGAGCAGTTCTTC.

This clone has a single count. V and J are TRBV7-7 and TRBJ2-2, with TRBD1 identical over 7 bases. V was pared by 5 bases and J by 5 bases, with 2 bases of the junction left unmatched. This CDR3 has 13 residues. Germline V gives CDR1 SSHAT, CDR2 FNYEAQ (reference sequence). This CDR3 reads CASSPQGTGELFF. The CDR3 DNA reads as TGTGCCAGCAGCCCACAGGGGACCGGGGAGCTGTTTTTT.

The J gene is TRBJ1-5, the V gene TRBV7-2, with unresolved D. The CDR3 totals 14 residues. The V end was cut by 5 bases, the J end by 9 bases, with 17 bases between. CDR1 and CDR2 from the germline V gene are SGHTA and FQGNSA. CDR3 in amino acids: CASSPLAGRGPQHF. In DNA, the CDR3 is TGTGCCAGCAGCCCCCTGGCGGGTAGAGGGCCCCAGCATTTT.

V is TRBV3-1 (or the pseudogene TRBV3-2) and J is TRBJ1-1, with D perhaps TRBD1 (6 bases). Trimming shortened V by 4 bases and J by 7 bases, and 13 bases separated the two germline ends. This CDR3 comprises 13 residues. CDR1 LGHDT and CDR2 YNNKEL come from the germline V gene (reference sequence). The CDR3, as DNA: TGTGCCAGCAGCCGCCGGGGAGGGGGTGAAGCTTTCTTT. Translated, it gives CASSRRGGGEAFF.

The sample holds a few counts of this clone. The chain links TRBV5-1 to TRBJ2-5; 8 positions match TRBD2. Germline V lookup: CDR1 SGHRS, CDR2 YFSETQ. The CDR3 has 15 residues. V was pared by 4 bases and J by 5 bases, with 10 bases of the junction left unmatched. CDR3 region: CASSRDLPSGETQYF. CDR3 nucleotide sequence: TGCGCCAGCAGCCGAGATTTACCTAGCGGGGAGACCCAGTACTTC.

This clone was seen a single time. The chain joins TRBV7-2 to TRBJ2-5; tentative D call: TRBD2 (7 bases). CDR3 length equals 15 residues. Looked up from germline, CDR1 is SGHTA and CDR2 is FQGNSA. V lost 8 bases to trimming and J lost 5 bases, with 21 bases between them. The CDR3 here is CASSMSGTPAETQYF. The CDR3 coding sequence is TGTGCCAGCTCTATGAGCGGGACACCAGCCGAGACCCAGTACTTC.

The V call is TRBV7-9, the J call TRBJ2-7, with D tentatively TRBD1 (6 bases). CDR1 and CDR2 from the germline V gene are SEHNR and FQNEAQ (reference sequence). V lost 5 bases to trimming and J lost 5 bases, with 25 bases between them. There are 17 residues in the CDR3. CDR3 amino acids: CASSPRRQGPPSDEQYF. In nucleotides, the CDR3 is TGTGCCAGCAGCCCACGCCGGCAGGGGCCCCCGAGTGACGAGCAGTACTTC.

This chain links TRBV2 with TRBJ1-5, with D maybe TRBD1 (5 bases). The CDR3 contains 13 residues. In germline, CDR1 is SNHLY, CDR2 FYNNEI. V was cut by 6 bases and J by 7 bases, with 13 bases left in between. The DNA for the CDR3 is TGTGCCAGCAGCCGCGGGGGAGGCCAGCCCCAGCATTTT. Protein sequence: CASSRGGGQPQHF. The full variable domain, completed using reference TRBV2 and TRBJ1-5, is EPEVTQTPSHQVTQMGQEVILRCVPISNHLYFYWYRQILGQKVEFLVSFYNNEISEKSEIFDDQFSVERPDGSNFTLKIRSTKLEDSAMYFCASSRGGGQPQHFGDGTRLSIL.

The CDR3 nucleotides read TGTGCCAGCACCACTTTCAGGGCCCGGGGAGGTGAGCAGTACTTC. Translation: CASTTFRARGGEQYF. The chain links TRBV7-8 to TRBJ2-7, with TRBD2 as a possible D gene (6 bases). From germline, CDR1 is SGHVS and CDR2 FQNEAQ. CDR3 length equals 15 residues. Trimming took off 7 bases at V and 7 bases at J, with 23 bases between the two ends.

The chain couples TRBV4-1 to TRBJ1-2; D is uncertain. The CDR3 extends over 16 amino acids. Germline CDR1 is MGHRA and CDR2 is YSYEKL. Trimming pared 1 base from V and 6 bases from J, leaving 18 bases between. The CDR3 DNA follows: TGCGCCAGCAGCCAAGCAAGGTTTGACTCCCGGAATGGCTACACCTTC. Translation: CASSQARFDSRNGYTF.

This rearrangement joins TRBV27 to TRBJ2-7; 15 bases align to TRBD2. Germline V gene data show CDR1 as MNHEY and CDR2 as SMNVEV (reference sequence). With V trimmed by 5 bases and J by 5 bases, 7 bases remained unmatched. The CDR3 length is 16 residues. The CDR3 protein is CASSSRTSGRVDEQYF. CDR3 sequence (DNA): TGTGCCAGCAGTAGCCGGACTAGCGGGAGGGTCGACGAGCAGTACTTC.

The V call is TRBV9, the J call TRBJ2-2; D is unclear. CDR3 length: 12 amino acids. CDR1 is SGDLS, CDR2 YYNGEE, per germline. Trimming took 2 bases from V and 5 from J, leaving 4 bases between them. CDR3 nucleotide sequence: TGTGCCAGCAGCGTCGGTACCGGGGAGCTGTTTTTT. It yields the protein CASSVGTGELFF.

The chain has TRBV12-3 or TRBV12-4 and TRBJ1-4, with 7 bases identical to TRBD1. This CDR3 has 13 amino acids. The J segment lost 6 bases and the V segment lost 7 bases, leaving 5 bases of the junction unmatched. The CDR3 loop reads CASTATGYEKLFF. DNA of the CDR3: TGTGCCAGCACAGCGACAGGGTATGAAAAACTGTTTTTT.

This chain links TRBV7-8 with TRBJ2-1; tentatively, D is TRBD2 (6 bases). Germline CDR1 and CDR2: SGHVS and FQNEAQ. There are 17 residues in the CDR3. With 0 bases removed from V and 8 bases from J, the gap between germline ends came to 20 bases. The CDR3 DNA is TGTGCCAGCAGCTTAGCGGGGCGAGCGGGTCCAGGGTATGAGCAGTTCTTC. Encoded protein: CASSLAGRAGPGYEQFF.

The chain couples TRBV2 to TRBJ2-5; D unclear. Trimming cost V 1 base and J 3 bases, with 6 bases left between them. This CDR3 comprises 13 residues. Germline values: CDR1 SNHLY, CDR2 FYNNEI. CDR3 DNA: TGTGCCAGCAGTGAAGTACAAGAAGAGACCCAGTACTTC. It encodes CASSEVQEETQYF.

This sequence joins TRBV6-5 and TRBJ1-2, with 8 bases lining up with TRBD1. The CDR3 sequence is 14 residues long. V gave up 6 bases and J gave up 6 bases; unmatched junction bases: 9. CDR1 and CDR2 (germline): MNHEY, SVGAGI. The CDR3 DNA is TGTGCCAGCAGGGATACAGGGGGTTTCGATGGCTACACCTTC. This sequence encodes CASRDTGGFDGYTF.

This clone has only one observation. The CDR3 DNA reads TGTGCCACCAGCTCCCTGTCTGGGAGGGGCACAGATACGCAGTATTTT. Residues: CATSSLSGRGTDTQYF. The V gene is TRBV15, the J gene TRBJ2-3, with 7 bases aligning to TRBD2. CDR3 length: 16 amino acids. The V gene's germline CDR1 is LNHNV and CDR2 YYDKDF (reference sequence). The ends lost 5 bases at V and 1 base at J; junction bases unmatched: 9. The full variable domain, its missing parts supplied by reference TRBV15 and TRBJ2-3, is DAMVIQNPRYQVTQFGKPVTLSCSQTLNHNVMYWYQQKSSQAPKLLFHYYDKDFNNEADTPDNFQSRRPNTSFCFLDIRSPGLGDTAMYLCATSSLSGRGTDTQYFGPGTRLTVL.